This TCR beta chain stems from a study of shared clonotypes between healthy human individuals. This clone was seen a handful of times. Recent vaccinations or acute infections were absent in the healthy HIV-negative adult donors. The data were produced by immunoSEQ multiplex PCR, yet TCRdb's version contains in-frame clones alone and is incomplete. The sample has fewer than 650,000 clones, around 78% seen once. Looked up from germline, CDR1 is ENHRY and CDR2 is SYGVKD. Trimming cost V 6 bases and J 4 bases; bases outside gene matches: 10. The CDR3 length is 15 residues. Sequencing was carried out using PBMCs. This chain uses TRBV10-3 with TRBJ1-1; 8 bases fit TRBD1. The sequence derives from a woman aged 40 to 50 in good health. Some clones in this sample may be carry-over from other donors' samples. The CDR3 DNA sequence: TGTGCCATCAGGGCCGGGACAGGCCTCACCACTGAAGCTTTCTTT. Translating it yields CAIRAGTGLTTEAFF.